Listed below are T cell receptor beta chains from one sample, sequenced in a study of blood T cell repertoires in COVID-19. Produced via immunoSEQ multiplex PCR; TCRdb's table is partial and in-frame only. The table has 250,000 to 350,000 clones, over 75% seen once. Input material: PBMCs or T cells enriched from blood (not recorded which). These receptors originate from a woman between 25 and 40 years old who had recovered from COVID-19. Each CDR3 is given with its conserved first and last residue. The D gene is left open where the match is weak. Clone size is shown for a subset of rows, as once, few, many or a class of expanded clone.

clone size: -; V gene: TRBV27; J gene: TRBJ1-1; D gene: -; CDR3 length: 15; CDR3 DNA: TGTGCCAGCAGAGTTGGGGGGGGCGGAAGAACTGAAGCTTTCTTT; CDR3 protein: CASRVGGGGRTEAFF
clone size: -; V gene: TRBV28; J gene: TRBJ2-1; D gene: TRBD2; CDR3 length: 19; CDR3 DNA: TGTGCCAGCAGTTCAGGACTACTAGCGGGGGGGACCTCCTACAATGAGCAGTTCTTC; CDR3 protein: CASSSGLLAGGTSYNEQFF
clone size: once; V gene: TRBV28; J gene: TRBJ1-1; D gene: TRBD1; CDR3 length: 16; CDR3 DNA: TGTGCCAGCAGTTTTCATACACAGGGGATGAACACTGAAGCTTTCTTT; CDR3 protein: CASSFHTQGMNTEAFF
clone size: -; V gene: TRBV2; J gene: TRBJ2-3; D gene: TRBD1; CDR3 length: 13; CDR3 DNA: TGTGCCAGAGGGGGCGAGAGCACAGATACGCAGTATTTT; CDR3 protein: CARGGESTDTQYF
clone size: -; V gene: TRBV12-3/TRBV12-4; J gene: TRBJ1-4; D gene: -; CDR3 length: 12; CDR3 DNA: TGTGCCAGCAGTCCGTCCTCCGAAAAACTGTTTTTT; CDR3 protein: CASSPSSEKLFF
clone size: -; V gene: TRBV7-8; J gene: TRBJ1-2; D gene: -; CDR3 length: 15; CDR3 DNA: TGTGCCAGCAGCTCCAACCAGGCACAACCCTATGGCTACACCTTC; CDR3 protein: CASSSNQAQPYGYTF
clone size: -; V gene: TRBV9; J gene: TRBJ2-7; D gene: -; CDR3 length: 15; CDR3 DNA: TGTGCCAGCAGCGTAGGCAGCGGAGTAGGTAGTGAGCAGTACTTC; CDR3 protein: CASSVGSGVGSEQYF
clone size: -; V gene: TRBV14; J gene: TRBJ1-1; D gene: -; CDR3 length: 13; CDR3 DNA: TGTGCCAGCAGCCTCCAGGGGAACACTGAAGCTTTCTTT; CDR3 protein: CASSLQGNTEAFF
clone size: -; V gene: TRBV2; J gene: TRBJ2-4; D gene: TRBD2; CDR3 length: 15; CDR3 DNA: TGTGCCAGCAGTGGGCTAGCGGGGAGGGAAAACATTCAGTACTTC; CDR3 protein: CASSGLAGRENIQYF
clone size: -; V gene: TRBV5-4; J gene: TRBJ2-7; D gene: TRBD1; CDR3 length: 15; CDR3 DNA: TGTGCCAGCAGCCCCTCCCGGGACAGTTCCTACGAGCAGTACTTC; CDR3 protein: CASSPSRDSSYEQYF
clone size: -; V gene: TRBV28; J gene: TRBJ2-1; D gene: TRBD2; CDR3 length: 15; CDR3 DNA: TGTGCTACGGTTGAGCGGGAGGCCCCCTACAATGAGCAGTTCTTC; CDR3 protein: CATVEREAPYNEQFF